Listed below are T cell receptor beta chains from one sample, sequenced in a study of cytomegalovirus exposure and HLA in healthy donors. Profiling relied on immunoSEQ multiplex PCR, and the TCRdb table lists in-frame clones only, not all of them. The sample has around 160,000 clones, around 86% seen once; the top ten hold about 3.8%. The sample consisted of PBMCs. Receptor source: a man aged 45 to 65 in good health and CMV-seropositive. Both conserved end residues are part of each CDR3. D genes are given only for firm matches. Size is stated for part of the rows, as once, few or many counts, or as a class when the clone is expanded.

TRBD2	-	TRBV4-1	TRBJ2-5	CASSQVLAGGAETQYF	TGCGCCAGCAGCCAAGTACTAGCGGGGGGGGCTGAGACCCAGTACTTC
TRBD1	few	TRBV6-5	TRBJ1-4	CASSYSGTGSEKLFF	TGTGCCAGCAGTTACTCCGGGACAGGGAGTGAAAAACTGTTTTTT
TRBD2	-	TRBV9	TRBJ2-5	CASSARGTSGRAQETQYF	TGTGCCAGCAGCGCCCGAGGGACTAGCGGGAGGGCCCAAGAGACCCAGTACTTC
-	-	TRBV5-1	TRBJ2-7	CASSTSSFEQYF	TGCGCCAGCAGCACCTCGAGTTTCGAGCAGTACTTC
-	once	TRBV10-3	TRBJ2-7	CATNPDNTYEQYF	TGTGCCACCAACCCTGACAACACCTACGAGCAGTACTTC
-	once	TRBV10-3	TRBJ1-2	CAVGRGYGYTF	TGTGCCGTCGGCCGCGGCTATGGCTACACCTTC
-	-	TRBV19	TRBJ2-5	CASSITGGLVETQYF	TGTGCCAGTAGTATTACCGGGGGGCTGGTCGAGACCCAGTACTTC
TRBD2	few	TRBV19	TRBJ2-7	CASSLTSASYEQYF	TGTGCCAGTAGCTTGACTAGCGCCTCCTACGAGCAGTACTTC
TRBD1	-	TRBV27	TRBJ1-4	CASSFVQGNEKLFF	TGTGCCAGCAGTTTCGTACAGGGGAACGAAAAACTGTTTTTT
TRBD1	-	TRBV6-5	TRBJ1-1	CASLGTGTFGTEAFF	TGTGCCAGCCTTGGGACAGGGACTTTCGGTACTGAAGCTTTCTTT
TRBD2	-	TRBV5-1	TRBJ2-3	CASSKTSGSGTDTQYF	TGCGCCAGCAGCAAGACTAGCGGAAGCGGCACAGATACGCAGTATTTT
TRBD2	-	TRBV7-2	TRBJ2-7	CASSLDGGGPYEQYF	TGTGCCAGCAGCTTAGACGGCGGGGGACCTTACGAGCAGTACTTC
-	-	TRBV30	TRBJ1-1	CAWSVAGRTEAFF	TGTGCCTGGAGTGTAGCAGGGAGGACTGAAGCTTTCTTT
-	-	TRBV2	TRBJ1-6	CASSEMRPPLHF	TGTGCCAGCAGTGAGATGAGGCCCCCCCTCCACTTT
-	few	TRBV21-1	TRBJ2-6	CASSPLRDTVLTF	TGTGCCAGCAGCCCACTCAGGGACACCGTCCTGACTTTC
-	-	TRBV2	TRBJ2-7	CASSEGPRGDRDEQYF	TGTGCCAGCAGTGAAGGACCTAGGGGGGACAGAGACGAGCAGTACTTC
TRBD1	-	TRBV19	TRBJ1-5	CASSIGTGINQPQHF	TGTGCCAGTAGTATTGGGACAGGGATCAATCAGCCCCAGCATTTT
TRBD1	-	TRBV7-8	TRBJ1-2	CASSLGDRGFRYGYTF	TGTGCCAGCAGCTTAGGGGACAGGGGCTTTCGATATGGCTACACCTTC
-	-	TRBV28	TRBJ2-4	CASRKSRLLSSIAKNIQYF	TGTGCCAGCAGAAAAAGCCGTCTCTTATCTTCTATAGCCAAAAACATTCAGTACTTC
-	-	TRBV6-1	TRBJ2-3	CASIKGRVWYF	TGTGCCAGCATCAAGGGGCGTGTGTGGTATTTT
-	few	TRBV29-1	TRBJ2-1	CSLRDIKRNEQFF	TGCAGCCTCCGGGACATAAAACGGAATGAGCAGTTCTTC
TRBD1	few	TRBV5-6	TRBJ1-2	CASSQGTEANYGYTF	TGTGCCAGCAGCCAAGGGACAGAGGCTAACTATGGCTACACCTTC
TRBD1	-	TRBV18	TRBJ2-4	CASSPRTGFTLGLAKNIQYF	TGTGCCAGCTCACCAAGGACAGGGTTCACTTTAGGGCTAGCCAAAAACATTCAGTACTTC
-	-	TRBV28	TRBJ2-7	CASSFGFDFEQYF	TGTGCCAGCAGTTTTGGATTCGACTTCGAGCAGTACTTC
TRBD1	-	TRBV19	TRBJ2-7	CASSAGQGYEQYF	TGTGCCAGTAGTGCCGGACAGGGGTACGAGCAGTACTTC